These T cell receptor beta chains were read from a single sample in a study of blood T cell repertoires in COVID-19. Clones were read by immunoSEQ multiplex PCR, and TCRdb kept only the in-frame ones, dropping some. The sample shows 95,000 to 150,000 clones, over 75% of them seen only once. Specimen: peripheral blood. Every receptor here comes from a man aged 55 to 70 with active or convalescent COVID-19. Each CDR3 is given with its conserved first and last residue. The order of the fields is clone size, J gene, V gene, D gene, CDR3 DNA, CDR3 protein. The D gene is left open where the match is weak. Clone size is shown for a subset of rows, as once, few, many or a class of expanded clone.

clone_size: .; j_call: TRBJ2-7; v_call: TRBV5-1; d_call: TRBD1; cdr3_nt: TGCGCCAGCAGCTTAACAGGGGGAGATCTATTCTACGAGCAGTACTTC; cdr3_aa: CASSLTGGDLFYEQYF
clone_size: .; j_call: TRBJ2-3; v_call: TRBV11-2; d_call: TRBD1; cdr3_nt: TGTGCCAGCAGCTCCGTACAGGGGGCTGGGGGTACGCAGTATTTT; cdr3_aa: CASSSVQGAGGTQYF
clone_size: .; j_call: TRBJ1-4; v_call: TRBV7-9; d_call: TRBD1; cdr3_nt: TGTGCCAGCAGCCCAACGCTGGGGACAGGTGATGAAAAACTGTTTTTT; cdr3_aa: CASSPTLGTGDEKLFF
clone_size: .; j_call: TRBJ2-5; v_call: TRBV6-6; d_call: .; cdr3_nt: TGTGCCAGCAGTTACTCGCCCAGGGACCAAGAGACCCAGTACTTC; cdr3_aa: CASSYSPRDQETQYF
clone_size: .; j_call: TRBJ2-7; v_call: TRBV3-1/TRBV3-2; d_call: .; cdr3_nt: TGTGCCAGCAGCCAATCTACCTACGAGCAGTACTTC; cdr3_aa: CASSQSTYEQYF
clone_size: once; j_call: TRBJ1-1; v_call: TRBV20-1; d_call: .; cdr3_nt: TGCAGTGCTAAAGCGGCTGAAGCTTTCTTT; cdr3_aa: CSAKAAEAFF
clone_size: few; j_call: TRBJ2-7; v_call: TRBV24-1; d_call: TRBD2; cdr3_nt: TGTGCCACCAGTGATCCTACTAGCGGCCCTGAGCAGTACTTC; cdr3_aa: CATSDPTSGPEQYF
clone_size: few; j_call: TRBJ2-7; v_call: TRBV5-1; d_call: .; cdr3_nt: TGCGCCAGCAGCTTGGAAGGAGGCAGTCCTGCCTACGAGCAGTACTTC; cdr3_aa: CASSLEGGSPAYEQYF
clone_size: few; j_call: TRBJ1-3; v_call: TRBV18; d_call: TRBD1; cdr3_nt: TGTGCCAGCTCACCTCTTCCGGGACAGTTCCATAATAACTCTGGAAACACCATATATTTT; cdr3_aa: CASSPLPGQFHNNSGNTIYF
clone_size: .; j_call: TRBJ1-2; v_call: TRBV5-4; d_call: TRBD1; cdr3_nt: TGTGCCAGCAGTCGATCCGGGACAGGGCAAACGGTCTATGGCTACACCTTC; cdr3_aa: CASSRSGTGQTVYGYTF
clone_size: many; j_call: TRBJ2-7; v_call: TRBV21-1; d_call: .; cdr3_nt: TGTGCCGGGGGCGCGGGCAAATCCTACGAGCAGTACTTC; cdr3_aa: CAGGAGKSYEQYF
clone_size: few; j_call: TRBJ2-7; v_call: TRBV9; d_call: TRBD2; cdr3_nt: TGTGCCAGCAGCGCCGCTAGCGGGAGCAGGTACGAGCAGTACTTC; cdr3_aa: CASSAASGSRYEQYF
clone_size: .; j_call: TRBJ2-2; v_call: TRBV19; d_call: .; cdr3_nt: TGTGCCAGTACCCCAAAAGGGGAGAACACCGGGGAGCTGTTTTTT; cdr3_aa: CASTPKGENTGELFF
clone_size: .; j_call: TRBJ1-1; v_call: TRBV6-5; d_call: .; cdr3_nt: TGTGCCAGCAGTTACTCGCCCAGGGCTAACACTGAAGCTTTCTTT; cdr3_aa: CASSYSPRANTEAFF
clone_size: .; j_call: TRBJ1-2; v_call: TRBV29-1; d_call: .; cdr3_nt: TGCAGCGTCAGAGAACAGGGACCCTATGGCTACACCTTC; cdr3_aa: CSVREQGPYGYTF
clone_size: .; j_call: TRBJ2-2; v_call: TRBV9; d_call: .; cdr3_nt: TGTGCCAGCAGCGCCAGGGGCTCTGCCACCGGGGAGCTGTTTTTT; cdr3_aa: CASSARGSATGELFF
clone_size: .; j_call: TRBJ1-2; v_call: TRBV2; d_call: .; cdr3_nt: TGTGCCAGCAGTGAGTTCGGAGGCCCTAACTATGGCTACACCTTC; cdr3_aa: CASSEFGGPNYGYTF
clone_size: .; j_call: TRBJ2-6; v_call: TRBV4-1; d_call: .; cdr3_nt: TGCGCCAGCAGCCAAAGACTTGTTACTGGGGCCAACGTCCTGACTTTC; cdr3_aa: CASSQRLVTGANVLTF
clone_size: .; j_call: TRBJ2-7; v_call: TRBV5-1; d_call: TRBD1; cdr3_nt: TGCGCCAGCAGCTCGTCGGGACAGGGTGTCGACGAGCAGTACTTC; cdr3_aa: CASSSSGQGVDEQYF
clone_size: .; j_call: TRBJ2-2; v_call: TRBV27; d_call: .; cdr3_nt: TGTGCCAGCAGAGACGCCCGCGGATCCACCGGGGAGCTGTTTTTT; cdr3_aa: CASRDARGSTGELFF
clone_size: .; j_call: TRBJ1-1; v_call: TRBV3-1/TRBV3-2; d_call: .; cdr3_nt: TGTGCCAGCAGTATTGCGCTCTCGAACACTGAAGCTTTCTTT; cdr3_aa: CASSIALSNTEAFF
clone_size: .; j_call: TRBJ2-3; v_call: TRBV15; d_call: .; cdr3_nt: TGTGCCACCAGCAAGGGGATGGGGGCTAGCACAGATACGCAGTATTTT; cdr3_aa: CATSKGMGASTDTQYF
clone_size: once; j_call: TRBJ2-1; v_call: TRBV7-9; d_call: .; cdr3_nt: TGTGCCAGCAGCTTAGTTAGAGCTTCCTACAATGAGCAGTTCTTC; cdr3_aa: CASSLVRASYNEQFF
clone_size: many; j_call: TRBJ2-2; v_call: TRBV2; d_call: TRBD1; cdr3_nt: TGTGCCAGCAACCCGACAGGGAACCCGAACACCGGGGAGCTGTTTTTT; cdr3_aa: CASNPTGNPNTGELFF
clone_size: .; j_call: TRBJ2-4; v_call: TRBV24-1; d_call: .; cdr3_nt: TGTGCCACTTCGACAGGCCCGGGATACATTCAGTACTTC; cdr3_aa: CATSTGPGYIQYF
clone_size: few; j_call: TRBJ1-5; v_call: TRBV27; d_call: .; cdr3_nt: TGTGCCAGCAGCCTCTTTCAGGCTAGCAATCAGCCCCAGCATTTT; cdr3_aa: CASSLFQASNQPQHF
clone_size: .; j_call: TRBJ1-6; v_call: TRBV7-3; d_call: .; cdr3_nt: TGTGCCAGCAGCTTAAATCGAGATTCACCCCTCCACTTT; cdr3_aa: CASSLNRDSPLHF
clone_size: .; j_call: TRBJ2-7; v_call: TRBV5-1; d_call: .; cdr3_nt: TGCGCCAGCAGCTTCTATACTAGGAACGAGCAGTACTTC; cdr3_aa: CASSFYTRNEQYF
clone_size: once; j_call: TRBJ2-2; v_call: TRBV5-1; d_call: TRBD2; cdr3_nt: TGCGCCAGCAGCATCTGGACTAGCGGGAGCACCGGGGAGCTGTTTTTT; cdr3_aa: CASSIWTSGSTGELFF
clone_size: .; j_call: TRBJ2-7; v_call: TRBV7-2; d_call: TRBD1; cdr3_nt: TGTGCCAGCAGCTTAGGCGGACAGGGCGCGCTGAGGGAGCAGTACTTC; cdr3_aa: CASSLGGQGALREQYF
clone_size: .; j_call: TRBJ2-1; v_call: TRBV9; d_call: TRBD2; cdr3_nt: TGTGCCAGCAGCGTAAGGGGACTAGCGGACAATGAGCAGTTCTTC; cdr3_aa: CASSVRGLADNEQFF
clone_size: .; j_call: TRBJ2-1; v_call: TRBV9; d_call: .; cdr3_nt: TGTGCCAGCAGCGTAGGGGTTGTAGCGTCCAATGAGCAGTTCTTC; cdr3_aa: CASSVGVVASNEQFF
clone_size: .; j_call: TRBJ2-1; v_call: TRBV3-1/TRBV3-2; d_call: TRBD2; cdr3_nt: TGTGCCAGCAGCCAAGTGACTAGCGGGAGCTATGAGCAGTTCTTC; cdr3_aa: CASSQVTSGSYEQFF
clone_size: .; j_call: TRBJ2-1; v_call: TRBV11-1; d_call: .; cdr3_nt: TGTGCCAGCAGTACCGGGACTCCCGGCGTCGATGAGCAGTTCTTC; cdr3_aa: CASSTGTPGVDEQFF
clone_size: .; j_call: TRBJ2-3; v_call: TRBV11-1; d_call: .; cdr3_nt: TGTGCCAGCAGCTTACAGGGGCAGGAGACCACAGATACGCAGTATTTT; cdr3_aa: CASSLQGQETTDTQYF
clone_size: .; j_call: TRBJ2-7; v_call: TRBV12-3/TRBV12-4; d_call: .; cdr3_nt: TGTGCCAGCAGTTTTAATTCCTACGAGCAGTACTTC; cdr3_aa: CASSFNSYEQYF
clone_size: .; j_call: TRBJ2-1; v_call: TRBV24-1; d_call: TRBD2; cdr3_nt: TGTGCCACCAGTGATTCGGGCGGGAGGGTTCTCAATGAGCAGTTCTTC; cdr3_aa: CATSDSGGRVLNEQFF
clone_size: .; j_call: TRBJ2-1; v_call: TRBV5-6; d_call: TRBD2; cdr3_nt: TGTGCCAGCAGCTTGTATCTTAGCGGGAGGGCCGATGAGCAGTTCTTC; cdr3_aa: CASSLYLSGRADEQFF
clone_size: .; j_call: TRBJ2-2; v_call: TRBV9; d_call: .; cdr3_nt: TGTGCCAGCACCCTCCTCAACACCGGGGAGCTGTTTTTT; cdr3_aa: CASTLLNTGELFF
clone_size: .; j_call: TRBJ2-3; v_call: TRBV7-2; d_call: .; cdr3_nt: TGTGCCAGCAGCGCCCTTGGCGGAAGCACAGATACGCAGTATTTT; cdr3_aa: CASSALGGSTDTQYF